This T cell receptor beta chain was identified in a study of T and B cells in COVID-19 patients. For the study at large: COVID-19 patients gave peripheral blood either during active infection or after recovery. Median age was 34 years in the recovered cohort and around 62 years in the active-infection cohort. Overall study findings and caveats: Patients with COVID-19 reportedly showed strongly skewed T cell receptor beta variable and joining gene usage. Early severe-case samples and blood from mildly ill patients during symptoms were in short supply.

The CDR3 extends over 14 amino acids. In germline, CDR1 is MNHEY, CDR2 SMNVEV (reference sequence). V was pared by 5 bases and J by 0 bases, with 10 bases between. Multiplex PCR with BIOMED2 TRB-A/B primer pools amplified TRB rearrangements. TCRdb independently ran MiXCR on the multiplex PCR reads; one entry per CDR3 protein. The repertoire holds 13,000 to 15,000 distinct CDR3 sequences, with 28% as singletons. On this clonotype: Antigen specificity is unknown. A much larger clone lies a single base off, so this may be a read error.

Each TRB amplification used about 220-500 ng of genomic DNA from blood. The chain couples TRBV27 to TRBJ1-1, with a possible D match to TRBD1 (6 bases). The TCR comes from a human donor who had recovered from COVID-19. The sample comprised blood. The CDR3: CASSLQGMNTEAFF. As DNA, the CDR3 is TGTGCCAGCAGTCTCCAGGGGATGAACACTGAAGCTTTCTTT.